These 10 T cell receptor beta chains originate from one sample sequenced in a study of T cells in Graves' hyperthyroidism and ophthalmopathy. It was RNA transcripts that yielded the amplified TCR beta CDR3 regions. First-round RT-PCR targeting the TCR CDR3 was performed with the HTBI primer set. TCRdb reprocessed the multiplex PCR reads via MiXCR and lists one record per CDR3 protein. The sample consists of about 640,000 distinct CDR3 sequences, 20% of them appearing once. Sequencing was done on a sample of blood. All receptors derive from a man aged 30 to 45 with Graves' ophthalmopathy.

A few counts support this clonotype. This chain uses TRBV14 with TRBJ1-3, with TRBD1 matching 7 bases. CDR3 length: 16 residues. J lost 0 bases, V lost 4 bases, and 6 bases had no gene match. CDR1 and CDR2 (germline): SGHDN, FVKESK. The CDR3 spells CASSPRGDSSGNTIYF. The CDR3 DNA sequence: TGTGCCAGCAGCCCTAGAGGGGACAGCTCTGGAAACACCATATATTTT.

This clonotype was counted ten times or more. The CDR3, as DNA: TGTGCCAGCAGCCGGGACAGGGGTGAAAAACTGTTTTTT. It translates to CASSRDRGEKLFF. V gene TRBV6-1 combines with J gene TRBJ1-4; TRBD1 matches 10 bases. There are 13 residues in the CDR3. Germline CDR1 reads MNHNS; CDR2 reads SASEGT. Trimming removed 6 bases from V and 7 bases from J; junction bases left unmatched: 2.

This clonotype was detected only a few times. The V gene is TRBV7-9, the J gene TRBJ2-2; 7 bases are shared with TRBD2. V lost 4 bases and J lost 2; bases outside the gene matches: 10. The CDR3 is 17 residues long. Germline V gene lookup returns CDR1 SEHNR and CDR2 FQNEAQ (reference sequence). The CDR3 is CASSSTFSGPNTGELFF. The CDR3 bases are TGTGCCAGCAGCTCTACCTTTAGCGGGCCAAACACCGGGGAGCTGTTTTTT.

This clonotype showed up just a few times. The CDR3 DNA sequence: TGTGCCAGCACCCCACAGGGAGGCCACTCCTACGAGCAGTACTTC. This codes for CASTPQGGHSYEQYF. The V call is TRBV28, the J call TRBJ2-7, with D perhaps assigned TRBD1 or TRBD2 (6 bases each). Germline loops: CDR1 MDHEN, CDR2 SYDVKM. The V gene lost 7 bases and the J gene lost 0 bases, with 16 bases spanning the gap. The CDR3 has 15 amino acids.

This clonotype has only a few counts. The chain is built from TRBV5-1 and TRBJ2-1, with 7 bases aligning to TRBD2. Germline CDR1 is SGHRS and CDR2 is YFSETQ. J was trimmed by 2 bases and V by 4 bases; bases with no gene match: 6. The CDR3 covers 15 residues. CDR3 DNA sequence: TGCGCCAGCAGCCCCAGCGGGAAGGCCTACAATGAGCAGTTCTTC. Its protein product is CASSPSGKAYNEQFF.

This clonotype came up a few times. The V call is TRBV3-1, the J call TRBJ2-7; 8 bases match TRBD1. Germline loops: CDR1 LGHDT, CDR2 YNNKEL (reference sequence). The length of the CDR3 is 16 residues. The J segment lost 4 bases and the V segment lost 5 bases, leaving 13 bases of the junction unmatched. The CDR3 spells CASSVRPRGQTYEQYF. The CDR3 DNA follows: TGTGCCAGCAGCGTTCGTCCCAGGGGGCAGACTTACGAGCAGTACTTC.

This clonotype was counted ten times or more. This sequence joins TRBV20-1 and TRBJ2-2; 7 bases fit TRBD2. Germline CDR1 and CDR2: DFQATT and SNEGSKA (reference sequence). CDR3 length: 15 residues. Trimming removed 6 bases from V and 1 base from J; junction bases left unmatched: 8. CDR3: CSAASGIKNTGELFF. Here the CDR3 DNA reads TGCAGTGCCGCTAGCGGAATAAAGAACACCGGGGAGCTGTTTTTT.

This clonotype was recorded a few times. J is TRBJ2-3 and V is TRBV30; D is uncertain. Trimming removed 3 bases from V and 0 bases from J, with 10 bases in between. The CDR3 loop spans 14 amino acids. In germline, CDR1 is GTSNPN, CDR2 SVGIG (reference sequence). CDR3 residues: CAWRVIASTDTQYF. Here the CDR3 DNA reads TGTGCCTGGAGGGTTATAGCCAGCACAGATACGCAGTATTTT.

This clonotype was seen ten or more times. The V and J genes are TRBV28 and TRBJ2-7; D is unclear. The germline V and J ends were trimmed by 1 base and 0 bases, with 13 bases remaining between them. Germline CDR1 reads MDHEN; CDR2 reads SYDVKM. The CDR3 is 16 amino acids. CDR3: CASSLSGPQSSYEQYF. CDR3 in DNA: TGTGCCAGCAGTTTATCCGGACCGCAGAGCTCCTACGAGCAGTACTTC.

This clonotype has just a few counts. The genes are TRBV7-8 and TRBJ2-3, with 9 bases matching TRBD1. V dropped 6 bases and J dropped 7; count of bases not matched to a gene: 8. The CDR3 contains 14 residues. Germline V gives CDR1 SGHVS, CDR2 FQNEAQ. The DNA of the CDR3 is TGTGCCAGCAGTACCGGGACAGGGAAACATACGCAGTATTTT. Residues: CASSTGTGKHTQYF.